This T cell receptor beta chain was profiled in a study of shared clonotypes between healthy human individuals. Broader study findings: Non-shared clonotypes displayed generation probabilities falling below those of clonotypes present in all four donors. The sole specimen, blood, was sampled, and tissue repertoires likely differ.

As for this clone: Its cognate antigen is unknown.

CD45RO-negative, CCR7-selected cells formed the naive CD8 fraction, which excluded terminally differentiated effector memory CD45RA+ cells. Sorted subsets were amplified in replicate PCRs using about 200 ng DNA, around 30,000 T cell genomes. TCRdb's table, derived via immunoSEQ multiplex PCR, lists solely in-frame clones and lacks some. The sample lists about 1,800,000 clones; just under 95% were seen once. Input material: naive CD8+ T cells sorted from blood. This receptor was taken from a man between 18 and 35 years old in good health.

The CDR3 is CASSVDRAAGGNTIYF. CDR3 in DNA: TGTGCCAGCAGCGTAGACAGGGCGGCTGGGGGAAACACCATATATTTT. The chain recombines TRBV7-6 with TRBJ1-3; 7 positions match TRBD1. Germline lookup yields CDR1 SGHVS and CDR2 FNYEAQ. The CDR3 spans 16 residues. J was trimmed by 4 bases and V by 5 bases; bases with no gene match: 11.